This T cell receptor beta chain was profiled in a study of tumour-infiltrating T cells in Burkitt lymphoma. In the study overall: Repertoire clonality predicted overall and progression-free survival.

Generated by immunoSEQ multiplex PCR, the TCRdb table keeps only in-frame clones and is missing some. Seen here are about 4,000 clones, roughly a fifth observed once, and the top ten hold 1.4%. For this clone: Its antigen is not known.

General study findings and limits: Several public clonotypes were shared across many Burkitt lymphoma patients.

J gave up 8 bases and V 2 bases, and 3 bases lay outside the gene matches. CDR1 MGHRA and CDR2 YSYEKL come from the germline V gene. The CDR3 spans 13 residues. V usage is TRBV4-1 and J usage is TRBJ2-1, with 7 bases that match TRBD2. What was sequenced was tumor tissue. The origin of this receptor is a human donor with Burkitt lymphoma. The CDR3: CASSQTGLDEQFF. CDR3 DNA: TGCGCCAGCAGCCAAACCGGACTAGATGAGCAGTTCTTC.